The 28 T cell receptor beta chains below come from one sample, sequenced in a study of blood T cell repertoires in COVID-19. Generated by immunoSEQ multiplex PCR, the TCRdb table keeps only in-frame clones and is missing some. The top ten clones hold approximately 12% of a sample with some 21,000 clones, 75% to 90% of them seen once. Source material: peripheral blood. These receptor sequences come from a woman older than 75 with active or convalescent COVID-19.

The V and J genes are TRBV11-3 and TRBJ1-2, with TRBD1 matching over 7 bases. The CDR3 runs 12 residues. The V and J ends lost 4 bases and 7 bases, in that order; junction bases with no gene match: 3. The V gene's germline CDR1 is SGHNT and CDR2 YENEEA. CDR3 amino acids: CASSSQGGGYTF. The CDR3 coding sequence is TGTGCCAGCAGCTCTCAGGGGGGTGGCTACACCTTC.

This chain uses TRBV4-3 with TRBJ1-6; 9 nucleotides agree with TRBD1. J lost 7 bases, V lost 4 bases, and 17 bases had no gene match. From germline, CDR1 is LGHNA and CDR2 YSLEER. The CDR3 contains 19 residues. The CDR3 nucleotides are TGCGCCAGCAGCCGGGGGGTAACAGGGGGCGACGGGGCCAATTCACCCCTCCACTTT. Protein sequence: CASSRGVTGGDGANSPLHF.

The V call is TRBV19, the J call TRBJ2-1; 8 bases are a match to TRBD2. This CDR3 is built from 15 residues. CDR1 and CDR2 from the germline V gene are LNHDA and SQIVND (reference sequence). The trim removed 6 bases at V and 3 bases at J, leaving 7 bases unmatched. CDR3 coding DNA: TGTGCCAGTAGAAAACCGGGACTAGACTACAATGAGCAGTTCTTC. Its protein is CASRKPGLDYNEQFF.

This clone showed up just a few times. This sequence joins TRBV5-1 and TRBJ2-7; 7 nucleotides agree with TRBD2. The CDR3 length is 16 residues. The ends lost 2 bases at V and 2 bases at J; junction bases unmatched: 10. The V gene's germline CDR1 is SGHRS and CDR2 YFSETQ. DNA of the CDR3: TGCGCCAGCAGCTTCGATCCAGCGGGACGTGCCTACGAGCAGTACTTC. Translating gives CASSFDPAGRAYEQYF.

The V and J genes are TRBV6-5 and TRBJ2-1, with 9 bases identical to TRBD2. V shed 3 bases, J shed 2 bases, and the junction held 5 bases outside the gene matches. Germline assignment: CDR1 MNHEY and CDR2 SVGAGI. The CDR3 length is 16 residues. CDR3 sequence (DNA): TGTGCCAGCAGTTATGGGCAGCGGGGGGCCTACAATGAGCAGTTCTTC. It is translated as CASSYGQRGAYNEQFF.

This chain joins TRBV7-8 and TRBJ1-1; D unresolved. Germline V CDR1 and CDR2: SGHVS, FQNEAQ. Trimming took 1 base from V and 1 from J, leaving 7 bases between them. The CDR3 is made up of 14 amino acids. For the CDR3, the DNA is TGTGCCAGCAGCTTAGACAGACAGAACACTGAAGCTTTCTTT. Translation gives CASSLDRQNTEAFF.

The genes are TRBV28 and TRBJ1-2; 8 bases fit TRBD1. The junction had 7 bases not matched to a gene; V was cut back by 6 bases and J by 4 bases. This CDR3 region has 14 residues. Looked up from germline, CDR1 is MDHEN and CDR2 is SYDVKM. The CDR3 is CASSPRTGPYGYTF. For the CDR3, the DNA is TGTGCCAGCAGCCCCCGGACAGGGCCCTATGGCTACACCTTC.

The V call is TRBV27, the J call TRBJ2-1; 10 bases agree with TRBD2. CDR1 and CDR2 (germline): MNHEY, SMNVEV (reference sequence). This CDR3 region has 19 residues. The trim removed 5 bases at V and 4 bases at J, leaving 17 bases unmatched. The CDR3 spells CASSRPYQLAGKLYNEQFF. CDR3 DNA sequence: TGTGCCAGCAGTCGCCCCTACCAACTAGCGGGGAAACTATACAATGAGCAGTTCTTC.

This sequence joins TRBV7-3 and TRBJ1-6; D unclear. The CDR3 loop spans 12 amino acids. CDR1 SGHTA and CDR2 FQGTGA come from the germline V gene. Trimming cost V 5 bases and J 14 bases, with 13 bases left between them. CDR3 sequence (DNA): TGTGCCAGCAGCCCTCAGTCCGGGTCCCTCCACTTT. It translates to CASSPQSGSLHF. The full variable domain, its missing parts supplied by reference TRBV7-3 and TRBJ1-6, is GAGVSQTPSNKVTEKGKYVELRCDPISGHTALYWYRQSLGQGPEFLIYFQGTGAADDSGLPNDRFFAVRPEGSVSTLKIQRTERGDSAVYLCASSPQSGSLHFGNGTRLTVT.

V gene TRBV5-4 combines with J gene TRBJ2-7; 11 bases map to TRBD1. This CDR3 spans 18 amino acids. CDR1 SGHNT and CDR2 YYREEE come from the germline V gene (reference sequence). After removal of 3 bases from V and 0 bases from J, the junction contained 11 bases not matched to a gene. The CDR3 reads CASSSLRTGTGGSYEQYF. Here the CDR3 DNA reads TGTGCCAGCAGCTCACTACGAACCGGGACAGGGGGCTCCTACGAGCAGTACTTC.

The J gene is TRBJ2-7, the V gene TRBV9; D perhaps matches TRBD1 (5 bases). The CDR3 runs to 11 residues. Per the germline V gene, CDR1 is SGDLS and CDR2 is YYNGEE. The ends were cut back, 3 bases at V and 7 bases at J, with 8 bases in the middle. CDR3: CASSGSGEQYF. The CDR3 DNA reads TGTGCCAGCAGCGGATCAGGGGAGCAGTACTTC.

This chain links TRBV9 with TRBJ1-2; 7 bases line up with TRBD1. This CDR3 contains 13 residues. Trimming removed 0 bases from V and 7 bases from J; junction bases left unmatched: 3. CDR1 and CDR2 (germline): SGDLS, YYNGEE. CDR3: CASSVDYRGGYTF. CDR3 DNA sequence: TGTGCCAGCAGCGTAGACTACAGGGGTGGCTACACCTTC. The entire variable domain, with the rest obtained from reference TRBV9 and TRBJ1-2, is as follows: DSGVTQTPKHLITATGQRVTLRCSPRSGDLSVYWYQQSLDQGLQFLIQYYNGEERAKGNILERFSAQQFPDLHSELNLSSLELGDSALYFCASSVDYRGGYTFGSGTRLTVV.

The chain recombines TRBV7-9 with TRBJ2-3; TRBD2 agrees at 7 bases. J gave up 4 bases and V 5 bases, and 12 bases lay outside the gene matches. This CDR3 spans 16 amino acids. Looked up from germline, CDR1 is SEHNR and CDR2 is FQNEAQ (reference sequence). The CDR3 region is CASSPPPYAGADTQYF. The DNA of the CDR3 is TGTGCCAGCAGCCCCCCTCCTTACGCGGGAGCAGATACGCAGTATTTT. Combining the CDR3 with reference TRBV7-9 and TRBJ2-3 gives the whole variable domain DTGVSQNPRHKITKRGQNVTFRCDPISEHNRLYWYRQTLGQGPEFLTYFQNEAQLEKSRLLSDRFSAERPKGSFSTLEIQRTEQGDSAMYLCASSPPPYAGADTQYFGPGTRLTVL.

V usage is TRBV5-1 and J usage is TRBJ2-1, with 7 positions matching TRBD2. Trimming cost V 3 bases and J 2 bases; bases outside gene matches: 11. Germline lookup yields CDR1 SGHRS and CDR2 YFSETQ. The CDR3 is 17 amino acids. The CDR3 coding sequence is TGCGCCAGCAGCTGGGCGGGGGTTCGGTCGCCCTACAATGAGCAGTTCTTC. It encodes CASSWAGVRSPYNEQFF.

The CDR3 protein is CASRKRDRLSYEQYF. The CDR3 nucleotides read TGTGCCAGCAGAAAAAGGGACAGGCTATCCTACGAGCAGTACTTC. The chain recombines TRBV6-5 with TRBJ2-7, with 8 bases aligning to TRBD1. Germline assignment: CDR1 MNHEY and CDR2 SVGAGI. The V gene end was trimmed by 6 bases and the J gene end by 1 base; junction bases not matched to a gene: 8. CDR3 length: 15 amino acids.

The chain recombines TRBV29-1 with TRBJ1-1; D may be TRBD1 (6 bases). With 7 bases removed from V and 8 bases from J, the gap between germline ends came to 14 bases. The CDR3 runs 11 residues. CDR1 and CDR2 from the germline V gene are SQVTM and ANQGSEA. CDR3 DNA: TGCAGCGCTCAGAGACAGGCCGAAGCTTTCTTT. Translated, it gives CSAQRQAEAFF. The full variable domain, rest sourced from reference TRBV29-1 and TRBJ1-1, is SAVISQKPSRDICQRGTSLTIQCQVDSQVTMMFWYRQQPGQSLTLIATANQGSEATYESGFVIDKFPISRPNLTFSTLTVSNMSPEDSSIYLCSAQRQAEAFFGQGTRLTVV.

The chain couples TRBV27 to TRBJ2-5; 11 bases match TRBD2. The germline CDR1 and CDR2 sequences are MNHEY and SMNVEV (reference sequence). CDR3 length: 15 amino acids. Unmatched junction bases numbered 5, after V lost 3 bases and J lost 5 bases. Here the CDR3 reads CASSLTGLAGETQYF. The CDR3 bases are TGTGCCAGCAGTTTGACAGGACTAGCGGGTGAGACCCAGTACTTC.

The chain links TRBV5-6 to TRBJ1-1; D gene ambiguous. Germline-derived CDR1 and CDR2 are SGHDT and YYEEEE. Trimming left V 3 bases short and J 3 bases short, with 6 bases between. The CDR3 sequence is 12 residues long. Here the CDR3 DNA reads TGTGCCAGCAGCTCCGAGTACACTGAAGCTTTCTTT. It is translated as CASSSEYTEAFF.

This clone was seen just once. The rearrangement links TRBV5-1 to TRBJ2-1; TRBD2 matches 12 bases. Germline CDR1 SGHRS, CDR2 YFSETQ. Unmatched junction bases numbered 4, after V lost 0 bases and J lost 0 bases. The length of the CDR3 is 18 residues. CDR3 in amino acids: CASSLEKTSGSSYNEQFF. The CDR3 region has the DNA TGCGCCAGCAGCTTGGAAAAGACTAGCGGGAGCTCCTACAATGAGCAGTTCTTC.

CDR3 sequence reads: CASSLLDYNEQFF. Here the CDR3 DNA reads TGTGCCAGCAGTTTACTAGACTACAATGAGCAGTTCTTC. V usage is TRBV28 and J usage is TRBJ2-1; D remains ambiguous. The V gene's germline CDR1 is MDHEN and CDR2 SYDVKM. V was pared by 2 bases and J by 3 bases, with 5 bases between. The length of the CDR3 is 13 residues.

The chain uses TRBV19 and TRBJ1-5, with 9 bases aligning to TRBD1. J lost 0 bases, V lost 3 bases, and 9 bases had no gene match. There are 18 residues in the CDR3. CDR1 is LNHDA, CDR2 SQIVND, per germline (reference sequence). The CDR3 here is CASSIIRGTGFSNQPQHF. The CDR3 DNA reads TGTGCCAGTAGTATTATACGCGGGACAGGGTTTAGCAATCAGCCCCAGCATTTT.

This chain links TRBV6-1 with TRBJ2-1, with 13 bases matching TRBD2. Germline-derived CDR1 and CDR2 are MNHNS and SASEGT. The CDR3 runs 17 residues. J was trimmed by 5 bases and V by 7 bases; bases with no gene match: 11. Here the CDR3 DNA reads TGTGCCAGCACTGATTACCAGGGACTAGCGGGAAACAATGAGCAGTTCTTC. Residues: CASTDYQGLAGNNEQFF.

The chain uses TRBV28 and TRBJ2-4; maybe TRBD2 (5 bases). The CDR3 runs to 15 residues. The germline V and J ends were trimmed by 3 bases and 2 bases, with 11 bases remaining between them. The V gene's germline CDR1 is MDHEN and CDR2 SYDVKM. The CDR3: CASSFRGISKNIQYF. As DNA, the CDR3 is TGTGCCAGCAGTTTTCGGGGTATTTCCAAAAACATTCAGTACTTC.

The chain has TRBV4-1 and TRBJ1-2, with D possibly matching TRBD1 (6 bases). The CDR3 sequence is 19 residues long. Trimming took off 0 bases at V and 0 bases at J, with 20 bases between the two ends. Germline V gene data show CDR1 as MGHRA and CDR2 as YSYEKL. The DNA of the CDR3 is TGCGCCAGCAGCCAAGATGAAGGGGCAGGGACACGATCTAACTATGGCTACACCTTC. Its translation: CASSQDEGAGTRSNYGYTF.

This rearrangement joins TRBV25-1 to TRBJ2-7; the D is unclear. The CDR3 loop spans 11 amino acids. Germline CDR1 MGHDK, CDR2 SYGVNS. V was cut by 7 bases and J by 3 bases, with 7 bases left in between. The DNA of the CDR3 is TGTGCCAGCACCCTCCTCTACGAGCAGTACTTC. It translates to CASTLLYEQYF.

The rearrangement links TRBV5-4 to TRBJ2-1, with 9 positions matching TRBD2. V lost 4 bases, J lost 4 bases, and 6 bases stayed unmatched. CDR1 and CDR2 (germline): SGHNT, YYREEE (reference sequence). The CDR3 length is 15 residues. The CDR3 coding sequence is TGTGCCAGCAGCCCGTTGACTAGCGGTTACAATGAGCAGTTCTTC. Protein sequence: CASSPLTSGYNEQFF.

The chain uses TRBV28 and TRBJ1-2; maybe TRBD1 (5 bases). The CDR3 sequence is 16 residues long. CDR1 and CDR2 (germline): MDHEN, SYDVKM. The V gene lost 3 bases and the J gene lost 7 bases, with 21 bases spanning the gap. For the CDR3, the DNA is TGTGCCAGCAGTTTTAGGGGCCAGGGTTTCGTTGGTGGCTACACCTTC. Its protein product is CASSFRGQGFVGGYTF.

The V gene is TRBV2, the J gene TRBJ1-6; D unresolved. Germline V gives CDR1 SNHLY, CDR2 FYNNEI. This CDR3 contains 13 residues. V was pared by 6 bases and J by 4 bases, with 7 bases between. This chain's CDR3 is CASRFGYNSPLHF. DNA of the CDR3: TGTGCCAGCAGGTTCGGGTATAATTCACCCCTCCACTTT.